This TCR beta chain was obtained from a study of cytomegalovirus exposure and HLA in healthy donors. Study at large: Prior work identified around 100 million unique TCR beta sequences in some 180 million T cells.

With 60 Vbeta and 13 Jbeta primers, the PCR was carried out. Profiling relied on immunoSEQ multiplex PCR, and the TCRdb table lists in-frame clones only, not all of them. The sample gives roughly 120,000 clones, roughly two thirds of which show up once; 2.2% is in the top ten. Per the germline V gene, CDR1 is SGHRS and CDR2 is YFSETQ. Germline trimming cut 1 base from V and 6 bases from J; bases unmatched to any gene: 5. The CDR3 is 15 amino acids. This clone was detected a few times. The antigen remains unidentified. Study-wide points: The authors reported that TCR beta sequences could predict HLA-A and HLA-B alleles. These predictions were accurate for most subjects in the first cohort. The authors later linked a missense DCLRE1C variant to TCR beta V- and J-gene trimming.

This TCR was recovered from a woman in her thirties in good health and CMV-seronegative. Sequenced: PBMCs. The V gene is TRBV5-1, the J gene TRBJ2-2, with 8 bases that match TRBD1. Here the CDR3 reads CASSLTGGYAGELFF. The CDR3 nucleotides read TGCGCCAGCAGCTTGACAGGGGGTTATGCCGGGGAGCTGTTTTTT.